This T cell receptor beta chain was captured by sequencing in a study of CD8 T cells in ankylosing spondylitis. A few counts support this clonotype. Its target is unknown. Study observations and caveats: Some motif variants were previously reported in reactive arthritis synovial fluid and blood. In ankylosing spondylitis patients, matched synovial fluid reportedly showed significant enrichment of disease-linked clones. One TCR beta motif, made up of eight or nine highly homologous variants, appeared characteristic of ankylosing spondylitis blood.

The authors made TCR beta libraries by quantitative 5'-RACE with molecular barcodes. Each CDR3 protein gets one entry after TCRdb re-called the 5' RACE reads with MiXCR. Of roughly 230,000 distinct CDR3 sequences in the sample, 18% are singletons; the top ten hold more than 25%. This TCR derives from a male donor with ankylosing spondylitis or in good health (not recorded which). Material for sequencing was blood, either unsorted or a sorted T cell fraction (not recorded which).

CDR3: CASSLLRGKDMNTEAFF. The CDR3, as DNA: TGCGCCAGCAGCTTGTTGAGGGGAAAGGATATGAACACTGAAGCTTTCTTT. The genes are TRBV5-1 and TRBJ1-1, with a tentative D call TRBD1 (5 bases). CDR1 and CDR2 from the germline V gene are SGHRS and YFSETQ. The CDR3 has 17 amino acids. The V end lost 1 base, the J end lost 0 bases, and 16 bases lay between the germline ends.